The clone carrying this T cell receptor beta chain was recorded a few times. TCR beta CDR3 regions were amplified from RNA transcripts. A first-round RT-PCR of the TCR CDR3 used the HTBI primer set. MiXCR was run by TCRdb on the multiplex PCR reads, yielding one entry per CDR3 protein. The repertoire holds 800,000 or so distinct CDR3 sequences, with roughly 40% as singletons. The entry originates in a study of T cells in Graves' hyperthyroidism and ophthalmopathy. The CDR3 runs to 13 residues. Germline CDR1 and CDR2: DFQATT and SNEGSKA (reference sequence). Trimming pared 3 bases from V and 3 bases from J, leaving 9 bases between.

The sequence derives from a man younger than 35 with Graves' hyperthyroidism. The sequenced sample consisted of blood. This sequence joins TRBV20-1 and TRBJ1-3, with D perhaps matching TRBD1 (5 bases). CDR3 amino acids: CSASPGLGNTIYF. CDR3 coding DNA: TGCAGTGCTAGTCCGGGGCTTGGAAACACCATATATTTT.